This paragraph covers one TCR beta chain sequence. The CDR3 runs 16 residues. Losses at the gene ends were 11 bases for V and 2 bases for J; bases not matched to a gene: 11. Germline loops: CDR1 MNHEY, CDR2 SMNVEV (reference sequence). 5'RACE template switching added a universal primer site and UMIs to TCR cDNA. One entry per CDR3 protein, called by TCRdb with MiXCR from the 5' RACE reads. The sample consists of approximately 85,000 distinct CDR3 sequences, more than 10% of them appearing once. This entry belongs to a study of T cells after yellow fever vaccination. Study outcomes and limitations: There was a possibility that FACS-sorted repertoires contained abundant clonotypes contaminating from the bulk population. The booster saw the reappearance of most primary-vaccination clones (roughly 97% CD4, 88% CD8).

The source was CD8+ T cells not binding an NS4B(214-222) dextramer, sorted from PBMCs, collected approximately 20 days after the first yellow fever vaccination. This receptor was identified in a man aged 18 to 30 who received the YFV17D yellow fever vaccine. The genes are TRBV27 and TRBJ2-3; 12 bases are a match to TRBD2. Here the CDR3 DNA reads TGTGCCGCAGGCAGCGGACTAGCGGGGTACACAGATACGCAGTATTTT. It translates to CAAGSGLAGYTDTQYF.